This paragraph covers one T cell receptor beta chain sequence. The germline gives CDR1 GTSNPN, CDR2 SVGIG (reference sequence). The CDR3 covers 13 residues. V lost 2 bases and J lost 11; bases outside the gene matches: 11. This record comes from a study of blood T cell repertoires in COVID-19. About the research overall: The study drew acute and convalescent COVID-19 samples from the United States, Italy and Spain.

Assay: immunoSEQ multiplex PCR; the TCRdb copy retains only in-frame clones and omits some. The sample consists of about 270,000 clones, about nine tenths of them appearing once. Residents of 24 US areas, aged roughly 18 to 89 years, made up the participants. Participants' own reports of clinical history determined their cohort assignment. This TCR was recovered from a woman aged 18-29 years who had recovered from COVID-19. The sequencing sample was made of PBMCs or T cells enriched from blood (not recorded which). This sequence joins TRBV30 and TRBJ1-2; 7 bases fit TRBD1. Written as DNA, the CDR3 is TGTGCCTGGAGTTCTAAAGGGACAGAACTATACACCTTC. This gives the protein CAWSSKGTELYTF.